This record concerns one TCR beta chain sequence. Its antigen remains unidentified. The data were obtained in a study of T cell responses to AZD1222 COVID-19 vaccine. Findings and caveats of the study: After the peak T cell response, and only then, were repertoires sampled. The study found Spike-specific TCR breadth and depth rose after two AZD1222 doses. The number of AZD1222 recipients seropositive at baseline was only five or six.

Clones were sequenced by immunoSEQ multiplex PCR, and TCRdb holds only the in-frame ones, with some missing. The data hold 110,000 to 150,000 clones, with roughly 90% observed a single time. The sequence was collected from an adult in good health. The sample here was peripheral blood, taken on day 0 of AZD1222 vaccination.

The CDR3 region is CASSIGVVTEAFF. CDR3 DNA: TGTGCCAGTAGTATAGGGGTAGTCACTGAAGCTTTCTTT. This chain uses TRBV19 with TRBJ1-1; D is unclear. V lost 1 base and J 4 bases, leaving 7 bases between the germline ends. Germline V gene data show CDR1 as LNHDA and CDR2 as SQIVND (reference sequence). The CDR3 length is 13 residues.